The subject of this entry is one T cell receptor beta chain. Its target is unknown. The germline gives CDR1 SGHTA, CDR2 FQGNSA. The V segment lost 5 bases and the J segment 11 bases; nucleotides outside the gene matches: 8. The CDR3 spans 12 residues. This table comes from immunoSEQ multiplex PCR, and its TCRdb copy is limited to in-frame clones, with some not included. The sample holds approximately 80,000 clones, approximately 89% seen once. This entry comes from a study of OX40 agonist ivuxolimab in advanced cancers. Whole-study context: Three patients got partial responses; one had hepatocellular carcinoma and two had cutaneous melanoma.

Study results and caveats: Patients with a partial response at 0.1-3.0 mg/kg had among the lowest clonal expansion.

Sequencing was performed on CD4+ or CD8+ T cells sorted from blood, taken in a trial of the OX40 agonist ivuxolimab. The TCR originated in an adult with an advanced solid tumor such as melanoma, head and neck, liver or kidney cancer. This sequence joins TRBV7-2 and TRBJ1-1, with 7 bases matching TRBD1. CDR3 amino acids: CASSLGGVDAFF. The CDR3 DNA follows: TGTGCCAGCAGCCTAGGGGGCGTGGATGCTTTCTTT.